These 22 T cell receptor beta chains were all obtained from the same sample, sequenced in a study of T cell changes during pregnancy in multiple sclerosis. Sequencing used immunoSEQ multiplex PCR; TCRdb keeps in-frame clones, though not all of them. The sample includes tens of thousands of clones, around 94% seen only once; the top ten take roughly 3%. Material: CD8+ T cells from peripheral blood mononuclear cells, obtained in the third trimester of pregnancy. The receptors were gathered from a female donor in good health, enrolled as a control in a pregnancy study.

The CDR3 bases are TGTGCCAGTAGTATATCCGGACAGGGGGTATGGCCCCAGCATTTT. Amino acid sequence: CASSISGQGVWPQHF. The chain couples TRBV19 to TRBJ1-5; 10 bases fit TRBD1. The length of the CDR3 is 15 residues. The V gene end was trimmed by 2 bases and the J gene end by 9 bases; junction bases not matched to a gene: 7. Germline V lookup: CDR1 LNHDA, CDR2 SQIVND (reference sequence).

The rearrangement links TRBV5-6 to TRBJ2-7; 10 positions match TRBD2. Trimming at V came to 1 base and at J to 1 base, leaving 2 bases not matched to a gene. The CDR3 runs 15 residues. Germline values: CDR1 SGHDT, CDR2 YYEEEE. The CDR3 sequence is CASSLSSGGSYEQYF. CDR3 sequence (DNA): TGTGCCAGCAGCTTGAGTAGCGGGGGGTCCTACGAGCAGTACTTC. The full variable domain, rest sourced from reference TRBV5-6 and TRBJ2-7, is DAGVTQSPTHLIKTRGQQVTLRCSPKSGHDTVSWYQQALGQGPQFIFQYYEEEERQRGNFPDRFSGHQFPNYSSELNVNALLLGDSALYLCASSLSSGGSYEQYFGPGTRLTVT.

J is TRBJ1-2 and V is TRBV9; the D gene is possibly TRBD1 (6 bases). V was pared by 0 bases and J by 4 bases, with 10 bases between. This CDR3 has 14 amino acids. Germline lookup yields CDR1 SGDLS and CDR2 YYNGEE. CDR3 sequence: CASSVGQGFYGYTF. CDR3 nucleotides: TGTGCCAGCAGCGTAGGGCAGGGGTTCTATGGCTACACCTTC.

CDR3 nucleotide sequence: TGTGCCAGCACCGGTAATGGAGCGGGGGCAGAGACCCAGTACTTC. Its protein product is CASTGNGAGAETQYF. The chain is built from TRBV9 and TRBJ2-5; 8 nucleotides agree with TRBD2. V was clipped by 6 bases and J by 4 bases; unmatched bases: 11. CDR3 length: 15 amino acids. Germline V gene lookup returns CDR1 SGDLS and CDR2 YYNGEE.

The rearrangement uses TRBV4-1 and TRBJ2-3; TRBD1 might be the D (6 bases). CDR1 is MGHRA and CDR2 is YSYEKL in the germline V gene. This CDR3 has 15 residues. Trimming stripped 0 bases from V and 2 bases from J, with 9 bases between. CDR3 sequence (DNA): TGCGCCAGCAGCCAAGATGGGGGCTACACAGATACGCAGTATTTT. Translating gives CASSQDGGYTDTQYF.

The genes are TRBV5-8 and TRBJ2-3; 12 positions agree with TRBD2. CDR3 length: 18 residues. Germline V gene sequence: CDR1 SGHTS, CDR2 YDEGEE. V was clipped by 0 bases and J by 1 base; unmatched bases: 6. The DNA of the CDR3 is TGTGCCAGCAGCTTGGTTCTCTGGACTAGCGGGGGCACAGATACGCAGTATTTT. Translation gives CASSLVLWTSGGTDTQYF.

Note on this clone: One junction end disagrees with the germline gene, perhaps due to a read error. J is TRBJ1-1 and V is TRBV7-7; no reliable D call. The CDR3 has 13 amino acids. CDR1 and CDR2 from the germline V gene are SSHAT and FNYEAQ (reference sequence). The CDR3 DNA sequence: TGTGCTAGCAGCTTAGCCCAGAACACTGAAGCTTTCTTT. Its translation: CASSLAQNTEAFF.

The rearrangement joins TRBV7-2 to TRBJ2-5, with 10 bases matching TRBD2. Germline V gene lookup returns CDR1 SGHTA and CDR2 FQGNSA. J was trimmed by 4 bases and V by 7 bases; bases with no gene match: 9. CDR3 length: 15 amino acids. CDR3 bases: TGTGCCAGCACCACGCTAGCGGGGGCCCCAGAGACCCAGTACTTC. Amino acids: CASTTLAGAPETQYF.

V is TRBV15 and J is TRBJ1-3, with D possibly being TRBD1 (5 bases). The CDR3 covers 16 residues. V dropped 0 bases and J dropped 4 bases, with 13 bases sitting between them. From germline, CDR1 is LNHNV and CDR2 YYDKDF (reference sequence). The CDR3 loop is CATSRDPAGMGNTIYF. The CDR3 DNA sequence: TGTGCCACCAGCAGAGACCCCGCAGGGATGGGAAACACCATATATTTT.

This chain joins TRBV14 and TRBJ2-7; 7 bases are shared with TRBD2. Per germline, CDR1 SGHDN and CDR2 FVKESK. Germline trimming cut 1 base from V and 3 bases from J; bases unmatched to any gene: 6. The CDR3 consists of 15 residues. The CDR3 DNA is TGTGCCAGCAGCCAAGGGTCTAGCGGTTTCTACGAGCAGTACTTC. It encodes CASSQGSSGFYEQYF.

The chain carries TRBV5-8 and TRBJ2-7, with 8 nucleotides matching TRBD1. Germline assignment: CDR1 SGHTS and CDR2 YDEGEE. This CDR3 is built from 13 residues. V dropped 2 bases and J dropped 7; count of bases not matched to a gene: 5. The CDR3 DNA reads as TGTGCCAGCAGCTTCCAGGGGGCGGAGGAGCAGTACTTC. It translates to CASSFQGAEEQYF.

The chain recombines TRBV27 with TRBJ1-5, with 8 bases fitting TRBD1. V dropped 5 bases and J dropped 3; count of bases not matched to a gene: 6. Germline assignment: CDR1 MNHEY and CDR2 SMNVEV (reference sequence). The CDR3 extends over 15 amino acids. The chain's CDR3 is CASSPWTGNNQPQHF. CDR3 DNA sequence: TGTGCCAGCAGTCCTTGGACAGGGAACAATCAGCCCCAGCATTTT.

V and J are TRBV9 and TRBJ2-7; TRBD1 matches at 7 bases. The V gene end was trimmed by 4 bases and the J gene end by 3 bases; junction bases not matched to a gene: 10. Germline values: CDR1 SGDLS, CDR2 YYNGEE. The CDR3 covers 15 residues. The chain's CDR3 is CASSLEGTELYEQYF. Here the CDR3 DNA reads TGTGCCAGCAGCCTAGAAGGGACAGAACTCTACGAGCAGTACTTC.

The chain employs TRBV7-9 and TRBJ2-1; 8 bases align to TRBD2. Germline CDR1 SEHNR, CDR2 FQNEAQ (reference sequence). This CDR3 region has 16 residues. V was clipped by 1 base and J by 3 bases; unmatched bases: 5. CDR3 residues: CASSLEVAGFYNEQFF. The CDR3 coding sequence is TGTGCCAGCAGCTTAGAGGTAGCGGGGTTCTACAATGAGCAGTTCTTC. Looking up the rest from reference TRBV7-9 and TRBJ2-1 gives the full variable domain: DTGVSQNPRHKITKRGQNVTFRCDPISEHNRLYWYRQTLGQGPEFLTYFQNEAQLEKSRLLSDRFSAERPKGSFSTLEIQRTEQGDSAMYLCASSLEVAGFYNEQFFGPGTRLTVL.

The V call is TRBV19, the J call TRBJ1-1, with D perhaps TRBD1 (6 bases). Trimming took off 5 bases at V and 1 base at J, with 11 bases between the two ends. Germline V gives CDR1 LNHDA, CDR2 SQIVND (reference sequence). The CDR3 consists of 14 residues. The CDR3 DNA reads TGTGCCAGTAGTCCGGGGACAACGAACACTGAAGCTTTCTTT. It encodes CASSPGTTNTEAFF.

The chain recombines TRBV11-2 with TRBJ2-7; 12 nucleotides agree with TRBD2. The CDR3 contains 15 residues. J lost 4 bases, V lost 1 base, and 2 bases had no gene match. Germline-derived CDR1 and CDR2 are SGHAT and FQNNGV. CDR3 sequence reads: CASSLASGGVYEQYF. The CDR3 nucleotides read TGTGCCAGCAGCTTAGCTAGCGGGGGGGTTTACGAGCAGTACTTC.

The DNA of the CDR3 is TGCAGCGTTGAAGATATTGATAGCGGGGGGGTAACCGGGGAGCTGTTTTTT. This gives the protein CSVEDIDSGGVTGELFF. The rearrangement uses TRBV29-1 and TRBJ2-2, with 11 bases identical to TRBD2. The CDR3 is 17 amino acids. The ends lost 0 bases at V and 5 bases at J; junction bases unmatched: 8. Germline values: CDR1 SQVTM, CDR2 ANQGSEA.

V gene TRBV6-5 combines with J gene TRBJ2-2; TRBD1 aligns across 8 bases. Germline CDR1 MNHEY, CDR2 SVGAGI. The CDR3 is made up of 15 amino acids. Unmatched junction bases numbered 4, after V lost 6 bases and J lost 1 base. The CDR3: CASSSDRGNTGELFF. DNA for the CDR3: TGTGCCAGCAGCTCCGACAGGGGGAACACCGGGGAGCTGTTTTTT.

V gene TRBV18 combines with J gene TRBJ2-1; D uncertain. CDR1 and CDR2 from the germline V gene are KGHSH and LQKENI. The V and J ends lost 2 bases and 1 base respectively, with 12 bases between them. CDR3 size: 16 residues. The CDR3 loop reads CASSPKSAVSYNEQFF. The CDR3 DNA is TGTGCCAGCTCACCAAAGTCGGCGGTTTCCTACAATGAGCAGTTCTTC.

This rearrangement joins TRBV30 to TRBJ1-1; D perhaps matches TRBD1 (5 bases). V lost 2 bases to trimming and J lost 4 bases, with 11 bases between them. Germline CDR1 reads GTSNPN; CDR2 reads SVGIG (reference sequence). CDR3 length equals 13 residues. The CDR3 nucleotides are TGTGCCTGGAGTTGGGGGGGTATCACTGAAGCTTTCTTT. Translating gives CAWSWGGITEAFF.

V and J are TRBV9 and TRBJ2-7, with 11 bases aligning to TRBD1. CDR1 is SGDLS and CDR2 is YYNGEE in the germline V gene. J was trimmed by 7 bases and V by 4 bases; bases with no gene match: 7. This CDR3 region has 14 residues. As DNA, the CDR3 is TGTGCCAGCAGCCCCTCGGACAGGGGGCGTGAGCAGTACTTC. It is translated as CASSPSDRGREQYF.

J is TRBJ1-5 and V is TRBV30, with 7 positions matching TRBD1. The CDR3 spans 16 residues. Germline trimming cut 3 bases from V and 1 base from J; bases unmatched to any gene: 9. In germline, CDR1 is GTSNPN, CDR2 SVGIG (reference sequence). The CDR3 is CAWSETGQLSNQPQHF. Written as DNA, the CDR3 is TGTGCCTGGAGCGAAACGGGACAGTTGAGCAATCAGCCCCAGCATTTT.